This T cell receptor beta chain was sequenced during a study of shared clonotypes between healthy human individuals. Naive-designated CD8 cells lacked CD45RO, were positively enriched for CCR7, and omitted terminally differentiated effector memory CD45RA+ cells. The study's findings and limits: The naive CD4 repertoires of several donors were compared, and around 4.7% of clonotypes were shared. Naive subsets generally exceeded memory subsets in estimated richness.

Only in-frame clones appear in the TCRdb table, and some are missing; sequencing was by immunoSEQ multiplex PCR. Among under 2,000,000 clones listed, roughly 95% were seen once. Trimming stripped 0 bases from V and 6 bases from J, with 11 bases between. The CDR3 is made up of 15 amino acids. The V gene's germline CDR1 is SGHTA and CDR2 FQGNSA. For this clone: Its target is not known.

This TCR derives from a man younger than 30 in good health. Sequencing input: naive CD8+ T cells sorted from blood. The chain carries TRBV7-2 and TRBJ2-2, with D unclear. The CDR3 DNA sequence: TGTGCCAGCAGCTTAGCGGGAATGGGCCCCGGGGAGCTGTTTTTT. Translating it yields CASSLAGMGPGELFF.